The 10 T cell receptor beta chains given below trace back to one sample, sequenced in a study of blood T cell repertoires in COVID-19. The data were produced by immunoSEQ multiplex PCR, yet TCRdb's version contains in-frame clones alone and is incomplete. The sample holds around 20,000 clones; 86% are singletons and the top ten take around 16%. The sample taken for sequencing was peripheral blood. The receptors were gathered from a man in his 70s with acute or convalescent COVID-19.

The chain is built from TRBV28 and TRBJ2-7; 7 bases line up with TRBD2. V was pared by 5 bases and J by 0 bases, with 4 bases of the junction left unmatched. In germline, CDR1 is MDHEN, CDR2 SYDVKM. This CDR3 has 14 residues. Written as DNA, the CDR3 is TGTGCCAGCAGTAGGGGCGGGAGCTCCTACGAGCAGTACTTC. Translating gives CASSRGGSSYEQYF.

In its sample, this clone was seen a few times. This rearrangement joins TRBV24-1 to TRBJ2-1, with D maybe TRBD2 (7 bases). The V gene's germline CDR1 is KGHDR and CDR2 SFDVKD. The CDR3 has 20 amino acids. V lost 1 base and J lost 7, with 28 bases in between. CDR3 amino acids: CATSDFMGSGGGVDMNEQFF. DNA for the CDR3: TGTGCCACCAGTGATTTTATGGGGAGCGGAGGGGGGGTCGACATGAATGAGCAGTTCTTC.

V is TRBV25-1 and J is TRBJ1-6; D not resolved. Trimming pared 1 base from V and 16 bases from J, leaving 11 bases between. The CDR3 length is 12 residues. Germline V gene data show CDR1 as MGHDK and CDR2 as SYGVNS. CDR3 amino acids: CASSESPGRLHF. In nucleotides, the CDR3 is TGTGCCAGCAGTGAATCACCGGGAAGACTCCACTTT. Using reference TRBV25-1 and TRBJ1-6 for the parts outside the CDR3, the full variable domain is EADIYQTPRYLVIGTGKKITLECSQTMGHDKMYWYQQDPGMELHLIHYSYGVNSTEKGDLSSESTVSRIRTEHFPLTLESARPSHTSQYLCASSESPGRLHFGNGTRLTVT.

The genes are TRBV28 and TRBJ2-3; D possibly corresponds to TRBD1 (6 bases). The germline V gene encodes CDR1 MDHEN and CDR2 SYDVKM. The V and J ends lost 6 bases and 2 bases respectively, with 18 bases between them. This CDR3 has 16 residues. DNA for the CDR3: TGTGCCAGCAGCCCCCCGTGGGCAGGGGCCACAGATACGCAGTATTTT. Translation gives CASSPPWAGATDTQYF.

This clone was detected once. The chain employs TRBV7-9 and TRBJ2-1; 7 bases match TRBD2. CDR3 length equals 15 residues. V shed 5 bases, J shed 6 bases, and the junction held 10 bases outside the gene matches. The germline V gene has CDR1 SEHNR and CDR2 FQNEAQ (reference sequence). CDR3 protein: CASSALDGEGNEQFF. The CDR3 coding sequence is TGTGCCAGCAGCGCATTAGATGGGGAGGGCAATGAGCAGTTCTTC.

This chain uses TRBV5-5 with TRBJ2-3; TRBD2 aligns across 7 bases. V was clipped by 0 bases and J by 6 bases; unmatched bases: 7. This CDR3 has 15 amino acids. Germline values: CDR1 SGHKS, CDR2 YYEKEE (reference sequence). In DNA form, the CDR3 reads TGTGCCAGCAGCTTGGGGCACAACGGGGGGGATACGCAGTATTTT. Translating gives CASSLGHNGGDTQYF. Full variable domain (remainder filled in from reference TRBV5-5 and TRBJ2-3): DAGVTQSPTHLIKTRGQQVTLRCSPISGHKSVSWYQQVLGQGPQFIFQYYEKEERGRGNFPDRFSARQFPNYSSELNVNALLLGDSALYLCASSLGHNGGDTQYFGPGTRLTVL.

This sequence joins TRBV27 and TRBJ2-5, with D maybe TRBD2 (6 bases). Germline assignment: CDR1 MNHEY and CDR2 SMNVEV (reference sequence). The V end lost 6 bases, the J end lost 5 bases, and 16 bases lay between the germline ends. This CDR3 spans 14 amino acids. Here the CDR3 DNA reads TGTGCCAGCAGACTCTTGAGGGACTCGGAGACCCAGTACTTC. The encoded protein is CASRLLRDSETQYF.

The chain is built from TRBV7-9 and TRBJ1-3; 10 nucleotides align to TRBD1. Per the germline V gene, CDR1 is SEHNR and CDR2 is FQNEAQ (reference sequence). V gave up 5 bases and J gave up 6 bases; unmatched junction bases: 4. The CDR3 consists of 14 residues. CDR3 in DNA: TGTGCCAGCAGCACAGGGACAGGGGAAAACACCATATATTTT. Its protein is CASSTGTGENTIYF.

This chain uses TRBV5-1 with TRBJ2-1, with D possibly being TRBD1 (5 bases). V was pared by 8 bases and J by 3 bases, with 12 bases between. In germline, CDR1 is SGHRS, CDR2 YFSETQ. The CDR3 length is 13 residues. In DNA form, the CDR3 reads TGCGCCAGTACAGGAGTGGACTACAATGAGCAGTTCTTC. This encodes CASTGVDYNEQFF.

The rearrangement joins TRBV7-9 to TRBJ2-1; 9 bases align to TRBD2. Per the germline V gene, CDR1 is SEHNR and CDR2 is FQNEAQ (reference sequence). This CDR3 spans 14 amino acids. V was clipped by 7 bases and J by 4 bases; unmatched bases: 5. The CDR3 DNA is TGTGCCAGCAATAGCGGGAGCCTTTACAATGAGCAGTTCTTC. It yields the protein CASNSGSLYNEQFF.